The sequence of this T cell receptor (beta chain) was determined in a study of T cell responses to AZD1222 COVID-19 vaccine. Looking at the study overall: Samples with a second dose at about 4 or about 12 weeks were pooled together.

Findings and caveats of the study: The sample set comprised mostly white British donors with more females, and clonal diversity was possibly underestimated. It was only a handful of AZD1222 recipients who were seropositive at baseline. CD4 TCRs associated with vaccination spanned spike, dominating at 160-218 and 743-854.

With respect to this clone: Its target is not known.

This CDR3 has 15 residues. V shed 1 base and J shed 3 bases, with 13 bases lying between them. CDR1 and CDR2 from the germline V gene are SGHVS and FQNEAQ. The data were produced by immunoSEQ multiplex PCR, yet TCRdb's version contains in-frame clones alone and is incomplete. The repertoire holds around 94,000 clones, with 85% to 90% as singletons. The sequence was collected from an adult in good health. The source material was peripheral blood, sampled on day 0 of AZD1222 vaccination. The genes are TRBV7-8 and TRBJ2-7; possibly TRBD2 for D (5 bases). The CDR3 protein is CASSLEAGISYEQYF. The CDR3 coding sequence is TGTGCCAGCAGCTTAGAGGCGGGTATTAGCTACGAGCAGTACTTC.